These 21 T cell receptor beta chains were sequenced from one sample in a study of T cells in narcolepsy. The repertoire was sequenced with immunoSEQ multiplex PCR; TCRdb's copy has only in-frame clones and lacks some. Found here are roughly 24,000 clones, around 80% of them singletons; the top ten hold less than 5%. Specimen: memory (CD45RA-) CD4+ T cells from blood. These receptors all come from a human donor in good health.

The chain recombines TRBV5-8 with TRBJ2-7, with TRBD1 as a possible D gene (6 bases). V lost 0 bases to trimming and J lost 3 bases, with 10 bases between them. Germline loops: CDR1 SGHTS, CDR2 YDEGEE. The CDR3 loop spans 14 amino acids. The CDR3 is CASSLVSGVYEQYF. The DNA for the CDR3 is TGTGCCAGCAGCTTGGTCTCAGGGGTCTACGAGCAGTACTTC.

The chain uses TRBV5-4 and TRBJ1-4; no firm D call. CDR1 is SGHNT and CDR2 is YYREEE in the germline V gene (reference sequence). This CDR3 region has 15 residues. V was clipped by 4 bases and J by 4 bases, with 14 bases between them. CDR3 loop: CASSLRAAFNEKLFF. CDR3 in DNA: TGTGCCAGCAGCCTGAGGGCAGCTTTTAATGAAAAACTGTTTTTT.

In DNA form, the CDR3 reads TGTGCCAGCAAAGGGTCACTAAGCACAGATACGCAGTATTTT. It yields the protein CASKGSLSTDTQYF. The V and J genes are TRBV6-6 and TRBJ2-3; D is unclear. The V end lost 7 bases, the J end lost 0 bases, and 11 bases lay between the germline ends. The V gene's germline CDR1 is MNHNY and CDR2 SVGAGI (reference sequence). The CDR3 extends over 14 amino acids.

The V call is TRBV5-1, the J call TRBJ1-2, with 7 bases that match TRBD1. Trimming took 7 bases from V and 5 from J; bases not matched to a gene: 11. Germline V gives CDR1 SGHRS, CDR2 YFSETQ. This CDR3 is built from 14 residues. Here the CDR3 reads CASRQGDLSYGYTF. For the CDR3, the DNA is TGCGCCAGCCGACAGGGAGACCTTTCTTATGGCTACACCTTC.

V is TRBV7-6 and J is TRBJ1-2; D perhaps matches TRBD1 (6 bases). CDR3 length equals 13 residues. The V end lost 5 bases, the J end lost 8 bases, and 15 bases lay between the germline ends. Looked up from germline, CDR1 is SGHVS and CDR2 is FNYEAQ. The CDR3 DNA is TGTGCCAGCAGCCTTGCCCGAGGGGGGGGCTACACCTTC. Protein sequence: CASSLARGGGYTF.

The chain carries TRBV6-1 and TRBJ1-5, with D uncertain. V lost 8 bases to trimming and J lost 4 bases, with 18 bases between them. This CDR3 has 15 residues. Germline V lookup: CDR1 MNHNS, CDR2 SASEGT. The CDR3 coding sequence is TGTGCCAGCGGTTTCGACCGTACAAAGAATCAGCCCCAGCATTTT. Translated, it gives CASGFDRTKNQPQHF.

In nucleotides, the CDR3 is TGTGCCAGCACCGAAAACAGGGACCCAACTTCCTATGAGCAGTTCTTC. Translated, it gives CASTENRDPTSYEQFF. V and J are TRBV2 and TRBJ2-1, with a tentative D call TRBD1 (6 bases). V was trimmed by 7 bases and J by 8 bases, leaving 24 bases between them. CDR3 length: 16 residues. CDR1 and CDR2 (germline): SNHLY, FYNNEI.

This clone was seen only a few times. The rearrangement joins TRBV11-3 to TRBJ2-7; D perhaps matches TRBD1 (5 bases). CDR1 is SGHNT, CDR2 YENEEA, per germline. Trimming took 4 bases from V and 4 from J, leaving 8 bases between them. CDR3 length: 12 residues. CDR3 protein: CASSSQGYEQYF. Written as DNA, the CDR3 is TGTGCCAGCAGCTCTCAGGGTTACGAGCAGTACTTC.

This chain connects TRBV7-8 to TRBJ2-7; D is uncertain. Germline CDR1 is SGHVS and CDR2 is FQNEAQ. This CDR3 comprises 15 residues. V gave up 0 bases and J gave up 6 bases, with 15 bases separating them. CDR3 amino acids: CASSLAGKPVGEQYF. The CDR3 bases are TGTGCCAGCAGCTTAGCAGGGAAGCCCGTCGGCGAGCAGTACTTC.

V is TRBV15 and J is TRBJ1-2, with TRBD1 identical over 7 bases. Germline assignment: CDR1 LNHNV and CDR2 YYDKDF (reference sequence). V shed 3 bases, J shed 4 bases, and the junction held 2 bases outside the gene matches. This CDR3 has 13 amino acids. This CDR3 reads CATSRGDSYGYTF. The CDR3 nucleotides are TGTGCCACCAGCAGGGGGGACAGCTATGGCTACACCTTC.

The V and J genes are TRBV2 and TRBJ1-5; the D is unclear. The germline CDR1 and CDR2 sequences are SNHLY and FYNNEI. The CDR3 length is 15 residues. V lost 1 base and J 6 bases, leaving 13 bases between the germline ends. CDR3 residues: CASSEVGRDGQPQHF. In nucleotides, the CDR3 is TGTGCCAGCAGTGAAGTGGGTAGGGATGGTCAGCCCCAGCATTTT. The full variable domain, completed using reference TRBV2 and TRBJ1-5, is EPEVTQTPSHQVTQMGQEVILRCVPISNHLYFYWYRQILGQKVEFLVSFYNNEISEKSEIFDDQFSVERPDGSNFTLKIRSTKLEDSAMYFCASSEVGRDGQPQHFGDGTRLSIL.

In nucleotides, the CDR3 is TGTGCCAGCAGCGTGAGAGCGGGGTTACTCACAGATACGCAGTATTTT. As protein: CASSVRAGLLTDTQYF. The V gene is TRBV9, the J gene TRBJ2-3; 7 nucleotides line up with TRBD2. With 2 bases clipped from V and 2 bases from J, the junction kept 8 bases outside the gene matches. This CDR3 contains 16 residues. Germline lookup yields CDR1 SGDLS and CDR2 YYNGEE.

This chain joins TRBV5-5 and TRBJ2-1; 7 nucleotides line up with TRBD2. CDR1 SGHKS and CDR2 YYEKEE come from the germline V gene (reference sequence). J was trimmed by 6 bases and V by 0 bases; bases with no gene match: 6. This CDR3 is built from 15 residues. The CDR3 DNA is TGTGCCAGCAGCTTGGTAGTTCTAGCGGCCAATGAGCAGTTCTTC. The encoded protein is CASSLVVLAANEQFF.

The V and J genes are TRBV6-6 and TRBJ2-7; 8 positions match TRBD2. V lost 3 bases and J lost 7; bases outside the gene matches: 8. This CDR3 spans 14 amino acids. Germline-derived CDR1 and CDR2 are MNHNY and SVGAGI (reference sequence). Here the CDR3 DNA reads TGTGCCAGCAGTTATGGAACGGGGGGGCGTGAGCAGTACTTC. Translation: CASSYGTGGREQYF.

The gene calls are TRBV6-4 and TRBJ1-2; 8 bases line up with TRBD1. The CDR3 is 14 residues long. V gave up 0 bases and J gave up 7 bases; unmatched junction bases: 4. Germline lookup yields CDR1 MRHNA and CDR2 SNTAGT. In nucleotides, the CDR3 is TGTGCCAGCAGTGACTCGACAGGGGCAGGTGGCTACACCTTC. Translating gives CASSDSTGAGGYTF.

The chain employs TRBV7-2 and TRBJ2-7; TRBD2 is a possible D gene (7 bases). Trimming took off 4 bases at V and 5 bases at J, with 18 bases between the two ends. The CDR3 is made up of 15 amino acids. Germline V gives CDR1 SGHTA, CDR2 FQGNSA. The CDR3 sequence is CASSSIRGAGHEQYF. The CDR3, as DNA: TGTGCCAGCAGCTCCATCCGGGGGGCAGGCCACGAGCAGTACTTC.

A single count supports this clone. The chain links TRBV27 to TRBJ1-3; the D is unclear. V lost 5 bases and J lost 4, with 18 bases in between. The V gene's germline CDR1 is MNHEY and CDR2 SMNVEV (reference sequence). CDR3 size: 16 residues. The CDR3 is CASSPVRSQAGNTIYF. CDR3 nucleotide sequence: TGTGCCAGCAGTCCTGTCCGGTCGCAAGCCGGAAACACCATATATTTT.

This clone has only one observation. The V and J genes are TRBV15 and TRBJ2-3; the D gene is possibly TRBD2 (6 bases). In germline, CDR1 is LNHNV, CDR2 YYDKDF (reference sequence). The V end lost 3 bases, the J end lost 6 bases, and 13 bases lay between the germline ends. The CDR3 contains 14 residues. In nucleotides, the CDR3 is TGTGCCACCAGCAGGGGTCGAGCGGGCGATACGCAGTATTTT. Amino acid sequence: CATSRGRAGDTQYF.

The chain links TRBV2 to TRBJ1-3, with D possibly being TRBD1 (5 bases). This CDR3 is 19 amino acids long. Trimming stripped 2 bases from V and 4 bases from J, with 24 bases between. CDR1 and CDR2 (germline): SNHLY, FYNNEI. CDR3 protein: CASSEYPYQQVRGGNTIYF. CDR3 bases: TGTGCCAGCAGTGAATATCCCTACCAACAGGTTAGAGGAGGAAACACCATATATTTT. The whole variable domain, filled in from reference TRBV2 and TRBJ1-3, reads EPEVTQTPSHQVTQMGQEVILRCVPISNHLYFYWYRQILGQKVEFLVSFYNNEISEKSEIFDDQFSVERPDGSNFTLKIRSTKLEDSAMYFCASSEYPYQQVRGGNTIYFGEGSWLTVV.

The chain couples TRBV7-9 to TRBJ2-1; D unclear. The CDR3 spans 13 residues. Germline CDR1 and CDR2: SEHNR and FQNEAQ (reference sequence). V was trimmed by 3 bases and J by 8 bases, leaving 11 bases between them. CDR3 coding DNA: TGTGCCAGCAGCTTGACCTACACCGATGAGCAGTTCTTC. Residues: CASSLTYTDEQFF.

The genes are TRBV5-5 and TRBJ1-1, with unresolved D. Deletions cut 0 bases from V and 5 bases from J, with 8 bases between. The CDR3 loop spans 13 amino acids. Looked up from germline, CDR1 is SGHKS and CDR2 is YYEKEE (reference sequence). The CDR3 bases are TGTGCCAGCAGCTTGGTTGGGAAAACTGAAGCTTTCTTT. This translates into CASSLVGKTEAFF.